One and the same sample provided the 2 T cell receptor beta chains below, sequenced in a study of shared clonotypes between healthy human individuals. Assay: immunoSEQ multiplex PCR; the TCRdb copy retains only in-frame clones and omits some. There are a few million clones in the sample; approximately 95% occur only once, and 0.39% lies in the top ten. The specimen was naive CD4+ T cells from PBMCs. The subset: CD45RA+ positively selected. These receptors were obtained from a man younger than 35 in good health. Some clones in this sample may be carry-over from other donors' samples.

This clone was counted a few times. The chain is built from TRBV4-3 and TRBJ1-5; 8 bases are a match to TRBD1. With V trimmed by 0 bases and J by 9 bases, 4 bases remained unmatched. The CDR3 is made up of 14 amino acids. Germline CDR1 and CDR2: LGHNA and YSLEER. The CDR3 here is CASSQDRGRGPQHF. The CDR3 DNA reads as TGCGCCAGCAGCCAAGACAGGGGGCGGGGGCCCCAGCATTTT.

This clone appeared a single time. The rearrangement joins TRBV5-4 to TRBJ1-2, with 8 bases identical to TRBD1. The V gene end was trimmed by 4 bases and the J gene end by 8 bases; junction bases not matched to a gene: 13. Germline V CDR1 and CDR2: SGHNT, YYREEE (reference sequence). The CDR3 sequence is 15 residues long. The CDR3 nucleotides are TGTGCCAGCAGCGACCCCGGGACAGGCGCCCCCGGCTACACCTTC. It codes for CASSDPGTGAPGYTF.